A single sample gave rise to the 23 T cell receptor beta chains below, sequenced in a study of Graves' ophthalmopathy and Graves' hyperthyroidism. The TCR beta CDR3 regions underwent amplification from RNA transcripts. RT-PCR with HTBI primers came first, then second-round multiplex PCR. TCRdb analysed the multiplex PCR reads with MiXCR anew, one entry per CDR3 protein. The table has hundreds of thousands of distinct CDR3 sequences, about 41% seen once. Sequences were obtained from peripheral blood. Receptors originate from an adult man with Graves' ophthalmopathy.

The J gene is TRBJ2-3, the V gene TRBV9; TRBD1 matches 7 bases. Looked up from germline, CDR1 is SGDLS and CDR2 is YYNGEE. The CDR3 has 15 amino acids. The V and J ends lost 3 bases and 3 bases, in that order; junction bases with no gene match: 7. CDR3 nucleotide sequence: TGTGCCAGCAGCGGAGACAGGGTTTGGACAGATACGCAGTATTTT. It codes for CASSGDRVWTDTQYF.

This clonotype was counted a few times. The J gene is TRBJ2-7, the V gene TRBV7-9; no definite D call. The CDR3 spans 15 residues. Looked up from germline, CDR1 is SEHNR and CDR2 is FQNEAQ (reference sequence). V lost 5 bases to trimming and J lost 0 bases, with 14 bases between them. CDR3 in DNA: TGTGCCAGCAGCCCGAGGATAGGGAACTCCTACGAGCAGTACTTC. Protein sequence: CASSPRIGNSYEQYF.

Concerning this clonotype itself: Since a much larger clone is just one base distant, this may be a read error. The rearrangement uses TRBV5-6 and TRBJ1-1; perhaps TRBD1 as D (5 bases). The CDR3 length is 15 residues. Germline CDR1 reads SGHDT; CDR2 reads YYEEEE. V lost 4 bases to trimming and J lost 1 base, with 14 bases between them. The CDR3 DNA is TGTGCCAGCAGCATATACCCCAGGGCGAACACTGAAGCTTTCTTT. This codes for CASSIYPRANTEAFF.

The chain links TRBV29-1 to TRBJ1-2; 11 positions agree with TRBD1. Per the germline V gene, CDR1 is SQVTM and CDR2 is ANQGSEA. The CDR3 is made up of 13 amino acids. Losses at the gene ends were 3 bases for V and 8 bases for J; bases not matched to a gene: 5. CDR3 residues: CSVDGTGGWGYTF. Here the CDR3 DNA reads TGCAGCGTTGATGGGACAGGGGGTTGGGGCTACACCTTC.

The chain joins TRBV29-1 to TRBJ2-5; 8 bases are shared with TRBD1. The CDR3 is 12 amino acids. The germline V gene has CDR1 SQVTM and CDR2 ANQGSEA. With 8 bases clipped from V and 5 bases from J, the junction kept 7 bases outside the gene matches. CDR3 residues: CSLDRVHETQYF. For the CDR3, the DNA is TGCAGCTTGGACAGGGTCCACGAGACCCAGTACTTC. Full variable domain (remainder filled in from reference TRBV29-1 and TRBJ2-5): SAVISQKPSRDICQRGTSLTIQCQVDSQVTMMFWYRQQPGQSLTLIATANQGSEATYESGFVIDKFPISRPNLTFSTLTVSNMSPEDSSIYLCSLDRVHETQYFGPGTRLLVL.

This clonotype has more than one count but fewer than ten. J is TRBJ2-6 and V is TRBV15; TRBD1 agrees at 9 bases. This CDR3 comprises 14 residues. With V trimmed by 4 bases and J by 11 bases, 6 bases remained unmatched. Germline CDR1 is LNHNV and CDR2 is YYDKDF (reference sequence). This CDR3 reads CATSKDRGTYVLTF. CDR3 bases: TGTGCCACCAGCAAGGACAGGGGAACCTACGTCCTGACTTTC.

A note on this clonotype: A read error may explain this, as a much larger clone is one base away. The CDR3 does not end in the conserved phenylalanine or tryptophan, so this is likely a read error. This chain connects TRBV20-1 to TRBJ1-5, with 9 positions matching TRBD1. J gave up 8 bases and V 5 bases, and 16 bases lay outside the gene matches. CDR1 is DFQATT, CDR2 SNEGSKA, per germline (reference sequence). The length of the CDR3 is 16 residues. In DNA, the CDR3 is TGCAGTGCTCACTCGAGAGCCGGGACAGGGAAGGAGCCCCAGCATCTT. This translates into CSAHSRAGTGKEPQHL.

This clonotype was picked up many times. The CDR3 sequence is CASRGQGAGNQPQHF. CDR3 nucleotides: TGTGCCAGTAGGGGACAGGGGGCAGGTAATCAGCCCCAGCATTTT. V gene TRBV19 combines with J gene TRBJ1-5; 12 positions agree with TRBD1. CDR3 length: 15 residues. Trimming at V came to 6 bases and at J to 4 bases, leaving 4 bases not matched to a gene. The germline CDR1 and CDR2 sequences are LNHDA and SQIVND (reference sequence).

Note on this clonotype: This could be a read error, since a much larger clone is one nucleotide away. No conserved phenylalanine or tryptophan ends this CDR3, so it is likely a read error. The J gene is TRBJ1-4, the V gene TRBV9; D perhaps matches TRBD1 (5 bases). Trimming left V 5 bases short and J 10 bases short, with 18 bases between. The CDR3 totals 14 residues. The germline CDR1 and CDR2 sequences are SGDLS and YYNGEE. The DNA for the CDR3 is TGTGCCAGCAGTCCGCCAGGGACGGGGGGAAAACTGTTTCTT. Its translation is CASSPPGTGGKLFL.

This chain joins TRBV9 and TRBJ1-1; no clear D. CDR3 length equals 13 residues. Trimming stripped 3 bases from V and 8 bases from J, with 14 bases between. Germline values: CDR1 SGDLS, CDR2 YYNGEE. The CDR3 loop reads CASSASPSGEAFF. The DNA of the CDR3 is TGTGCCAGCAGCGCCTCCCCTAGCGGGGAAGCTTTCTTT.

This clonotype has at least ten counts. The CDR3 loop reads CASSQNRDQPQHF. The CDR3 DNA follows: TGTGCCAGCAGTCAAAACAGGGATCAGCCCCAGCATTTT. The J gene is TRBJ1-5, the V gene TRBV2; perhaps TRBD1 as D (6 bases). V was trimmed by 5 bases and J by 5 bases, leaving 10 bases between them. Germline V lookup: CDR1 SNHLY, CDR2 FYNNEI. CDR3 length equals 13 residues. Full variable domain (missing parts from reference TRBV2 and TRBJ1-5): EPEVTQTPSHQVTQMGQEVILRCVPISNHLYFYWYRQILGQKVEFLVSFYNNEISEKSEIFDDQFSVERPDGSNFTLKIRSTKLEDSAMYFCASSQNRDQPQHFGDGTRLSIL.

This clonotype came up a few times. V gene TRBV12-3 or TRBV12-4 combines with J gene TRBJ2-7; D possibly corresponds to TRBD1 (5 bases). Trimming stripped 2 bases from V and 2 bases from J, with 13 bases between. The CDR3 is 15 residues long. The CDR3 DNA is TGTGCCAGCAGTTTATTACCAGGGAAGCCCTACGAGCAGTACTTC. It encodes CASSLLPGKPYEQYF.

V usage is TRBV11-1 and J usage is TRBJ1-4; no definite D call. This CDR3 has 16 amino acids. V was trimmed by 8 bases and J by 8 bases, leaving 24 bases between them. Germline V gene data show CDR1 as SGHAT and CDR2 as FQDESV (reference sequence). The CDR3 bases are TGTGCCAGCCCCAAGCGGGAAACGAACACCGGGGAAAAACTGTTTTTT. Translating gives CASPKRETNTGEKLFF.

This clonotype was detected many times. This sequence joins TRBV9 and TRBJ1-5, with D hard to call. Per the germline V gene, CDR1 is SGDLS and CDR2 is YYNGEE. The CDR3 contains 11 residues. V was pared by 7 bases and J by 7 bases, with 9 bases between. CDR3 amino acids: CASGGGQPQHF. The DNA of the CDR3 is TGTGCCAGCGGTGGAGGGCAGCCCCAGCATTTT.

This clonotype was seen at least ten times. The CDR3 here is CASTDGYYEQYF. The CDR3 nucleotides are TGTGCCAGCACCGATGGGTACTACGAGCAGTACTTC. The genes are TRBV7-9 and TRBJ2-7; D unresolved. With 7 bases removed from V and 3 bases from J, the gap between germline ends came to 10 bases. This CDR3 is built from 12 residues. The germline V gene has CDR1 SEHNR and CDR2 FQNEAQ (reference sequence).

The gene calls are TRBV7-3 and TRBJ2-7; TRBD1 is a possible D gene (6 bases). Per the germline V gene, CDR1 is SGHTA and CDR2 is FQGTGA. The CDR3 is made up of 15 amino acids. V was cut by 1 base and J by 6 bases, with 16 bases left in between. The CDR3 protein is CASSLNGTYGVEQYF. The CDR3 bases are TGTGCCAGCAGCTTAAATGGGACATACGGCGTCGAGCAGTACTTC.

The V gene is TRBV15, the J gene TRBJ2-5; 7 nucleotides match TRBD2. V lost 6 bases and J lost 5; bases outside the gene matches: 6. This CDR3 spans 13 amino acids. Looked up from germline, CDR1 is LNHNV and CDR2 is YYDKDF (reference sequence). The CDR3 region is CATRGGAGETQYF. In DNA, the CDR3 is TGTGCCACCAGGGGAGGGGCGGGTGAGACCCAGTACTTC.

The chain's CDR3 is CASSLSGITDTQYF. CDR3 in DNA: TGTGCCAGCAGCCTTAGCGGGATCACAGATACGCAGTATTTT. The V call is TRBV5-4, the J call TRBJ2-3; 8 bases map to TRBD2. Germline V gene data show CDR1 as SGHNT and CDR2 as YYREEE (reference sequence). This CDR3 has 14 residues. Germline trimming cut 4 bases from V and 2 bases from J; bases unmatched to any gene: 3.

There are many counts of this clonotype. The V gene is TRBV29-1, the J gene TRBJ2-7; D remains ambiguous. This CDR3 region has 13 residues. The V and J ends lost 4 bases and 2 bases respectively, with 12 bases between them. Germline-derived CDR1 and CDR2 are SQVTM and ANQGSEA. The CDR3 DNA sequence: TGCAGCGTTGGGGTGGCTGGCCCCTACGAGCAGTACTTC. It encodes CSVGVAGPYEQYF.

This clonotype occurred once. The chain employs TRBV9 and TRBJ2-5, with 10 bases aligning to TRBD1. This CDR3 is 17 amino acids long. Germline V gene data show CDR1 as SGDLS and CDR2 as YYNGEE. The V segment lost 5 bases and the J segment 4 bases; nucleotides outside the gene matches: 14. The CDR3 spells CASSSASGTGVVETQYF. Here the CDR3 DNA reads TGTGCCAGCAGTTCGGCCTCCGGGACAGGGGTAGTAGAGACCCAGTACTTC.

This clonotype was seen more than once but under ten times. The V gene is TRBV3-1, the J gene TRBJ1-2, with no clear D. This CDR3 has 11 residues. V was shortened by 3 bases and J by 9 bases, with 8 bases between the two germline ends. Looked up from germline, CDR1 is LGHDT and CDR2 is YNNKEL (reference sequence). In nucleotides, the CDR3 is TGTGCCAGCAGCCAGACACGGCGCTACACCTTC. It is translated as CASSQTRRYTF.

The chain combines TRBV19 with TRBJ1-5, with TRBD1 matching over 9 bases. The CDR3 covers 15 residues. Germline V gene data show CDR1 as LNHDA and CDR2 as SQIVND (reference sequence). The V gene end was trimmed by 4 bases and the J gene end by 12 bases; junction bases not matched to a gene: 13. The CDR3 sequence: CASSTSGTGRSIQHF. The DNA of the CDR3 is TGTGCCAGTAGTACATCCGGGACAGGGCGCTCGATCCAGCATTTT. The full variable domain, completed using reference TRBV19 and TRBJ1-5, is DGGITQSPKYLFRKEGQNVTLSCEQNLNHDAMYWYRQDPGQGLRLIYYSQIVNDFQKGDIAEGYSVSREKKESFPLTVTSAQKNPTAFYLCASSTSGTGRSIQHFGDGTRLSIL.

Remarks on this clonotype: A junction boundary mismatches the germline segment, possibly from a read error. CDR3 sequence reads: CASSWGTTGTPYEQYF. CDR3 coding DNA: TGCGCCAGCAGCTGGGGTACGACAGGGACCCCCTACGAGCAGTACTTC. The chain is built from TRBV5-5 and TRBJ2-7, with 7 bases aligning to TRBD1. This CDR3 comprises 16 residues. The germline V gene has CDR1 SGHKS and CDR2 YYEKEE (reference sequence).